This T cell receptor (beta chain) was retrieved from a study of Graves' ophthalmopathy and Graves' hyperthyroidism. Study-level findings and limits: Sensitivity of around 88% and specificity of almost 83% were achieved when a 13-signature model separated ophthalmopathy from stable hyperthyroidism. The majority of expanded thyroid clonotypes above 0.001 frequency also occurred in blood.

The CDR3 runs 19 residues. J was trimmed by 5 bases and V by 7 bases; bases with no gene match: 16. Germline V CDR1 and CDR2: MNHEY, SVGAGI. Amplification of TCR beta CDR3 regions used RNA transcripts. RT-PCR with HTBI primers came first, then second-round multiplex PCR. TCRdb fed the multiplex PCR reads into MiXCR, producing one record per CDR3 protein. The sample yields around 340,000 distinct CDR3 sequences, 17% seen once. Ophthalmopathy in the donors was of moderate-to-severe activity, with CAS ≥3, NOSPECS ≥4 and duration under 3 months. Uncontrolled infections, pregnancy, lactation or other autoimmune diseases led to patient exclusion. This clonotype was picked up many times. Its antigen remains unknown.

The V gene is TRBV6-5, the J gene TRBJ1-6; TRBD1 aligns across 11 bases. Material: peripheral blood. The source is an adult man with Graves' ophthalmopathy. The CDR3, as DNA: TGTGCCAGCACCCACCGCCGCCCCGGGACAGGGGGTGATAATTCACCCCTCCACTTT. Amino acids: CASTHRRPGTGGDNSPLHF.